The 30 T cell receptor beta chains presented below share a single source sample, sequenced in a study of T cells in Graves' hyperthyroidism and ophthalmopathy. RNA transcripts were the template for amplifying TCR beta CDR3 regions. Carried out on the TCR CDR3, a first-round RT-PCR used the HTBI primer set. TCRdb re-called the multiplex PCR reads with MiXCR, one entry per CDR3 protein. The sample lists 460,000 or so distinct CDR3 sequences; roughly an eighth were seen once. Specimen: blood. The receptors shown here come from a woman aged 18-35 years with Graves' hyperthyroidism.

The chain is built from TRBV7-9 and TRBJ2-1, with TRBD2 identical over 7 bases. The trim removed 2 bases at V and 7 bases at J, leaving 14 bases unmatched. The CDR3 sequence is 17 residues long. Looked up from germline, CDR1 is SEHNR and CDR2 is FQNEAQ (reference sequence). The CDR3 region is CASSLTFREASGNEQFF. DNA for the CDR3: TGTGCCAGCAGCTTAACCTTCCGGGAGGCCTCAGGGAATGAGCAGTTCTTC.

Many counts were recorded for this clonotype. This chain joins TRBV6-1 and TRBJ1-1; possibly TRBD1 for D (6 bases). The V end was cut by 5 bases, the J end by 3 bases, with 13 bases between. Germline CDR1 reads MNHNS; CDR2 reads SASEGT. The CDR3 has 14 residues. The CDR3, as DNA: TGTGCCAGCAGTTCCACAGGGTTGTACACTGAAGCTTTCTTT. This encodes CASSSTGLYTEAFF.

As concerns this clonotype: A much larger clone sits a single nucleotide away, making a read error possible. The chain joins TRBV3-1 to TRBJ1-1; D might be TRBD1 (5 bases). The CDR3 has 15 amino acids. CDR1 and CDR2 from the germline V gene are LGHDT and YNNKEL (reference sequence). In nucleotides, the CDR3 is TGTGTCAGCAGCGACGGGACCCTACCGAACACTGAAGCTTTCTTT. As protein: CVSSDGTLPNTEAFF.

The table lists this clonotype with many counts. The genes are TRBV7-9 and TRBJ1-6; D not certain. The CDR3 totals 12 residues. Trimming removed 1 base from V and 9 bases from J, with 4 bases in between. CDR1 and CDR2 from the germline V gene are SEHNR and FQNEAQ (reference sequence). The CDR3 bases are TGTGCCAGCAGCTTAGAATTTTCACCCCTCCACTTT. This sequence encodes CASSLEFSPLHF.

This clonotype was observed at least ten times. This chain joins TRBV27 and TRBJ1-1; D may be TRBD1 (5 bases). The CDR3 length is 16 residues. Per germline, CDR1 MNHEY and CDR2 SMNVEV (reference sequence). The germline V and J ends were trimmed by 0 bases and 0 bases, with 11 bases remaining between them. The CDR3 DNA follows: TGTGCCAGCAGTTTATCAGATCGGGGGATGAACACTGAAGCTTTCTTT. Residues: CASSLSDRGMNTEAFF.

This clonotype was detected ten times or more. The chain carries TRBV6-2 or TRBV6-3 and TRBJ2-7; no clear D gene. This CDR3 is 12 amino acids long. V was trimmed by 5 bases and J by 0 bases, leaving 5 bases between them. The V gene's germline CDR1 is MNHEY and CDR2 SVGEGT. CDR3 nucleotide sequence: TGTGCCAGCAGTCTCAACTCCTACGAGCAGTACGTC. Its translation: CASSLNSYEQYV.

This sequence joins TRBV27 and TRBJ2-2; D possibly corresponds to TRBD2 (6 bases). This CDR3 spans 14 amino acids. The germline CDR1 and CDR2 sequences are MNHEY and SMNVEV (reference sequence). The V end lost 5 bases, the J end lost 4 bases, and 11 bases lay between the germline ends. The CDR3 DNA follows: TGTGCCAGCAGTGGAGGCGGGGCCACCGGGGAGCTGTTTTTT. Translating it yields CASSGGGATGELFF.

This clonotype was seen at least ten times. The rearrangement joins TRBV6-1 to TRBJ1-5; D gene unclear. CDR3 length: 13 residues. With 7 bases removed from V and 2 bases from J, the gap between germline ends came to 9 bases. Germline V gene sequence: CDR1 MNHNS, CDR2 SASEGT. The CDR3, as DNA: TGTGCCAGCACCGAGGGTGGCAATCAGCCCCAGCATTTT. Protein: CASTEGGNQPQHF.

This clonotype was found a few times. The genes are TRBV19 and TRBJ2-3; 7 bases agree with TRBD1. Germline V gene lookup returns CDR1 LNHDA and CDR2 SQIVND (reference sequence). The CDR3 contains 12 residues. J was trimmed by 3 bases and V by 9 bases; bases with no gene match: 3. For the CDR3, the DNA is TGTGCCAGCTCGGGACAGACAGATACGCAGTATTTT. Translation: CASSGQTDTQYF.

This clonotype was picked up a small number of times. The chain joins TRBV7-3 to TRBJ1-2; TRBD1 matches at 7 bases. From germline, CDR1 is SGHTA and CDR2 FQGTGA. Trimming took 5 bases from V and 0 from J; bases not matched to a gene: 6. This CDR3 is 15 amino acids long. CDR3 residues: CASSPDRTANYGYTF. CDR3 coding DNA: TGTGCCAGCAGCCCGGACAGGACTGCTAACTATGGCTACACCTTC.

This clonotype was seen ten or more times. The V call is TRBV2, the J call TRBJ2-2; 8 nucleotides line up with TRBD1. Germline V gene sequence: CDR1 SNHLY, CDR2 FYNNEI. This CDR3 has 14 amino acids. The junction had 9 bases not matched to a gene; V was cut back by 8 bases and J by 7 bases. CDR3 sequence reads: CASRAGGAIGELFF. Written as DNA, the CDR3 is TGTGCCAGCCGGGCAGGGGGCGCCATCGGGGAGCTGTTTTTT.

This clonotype was seen ten or more times. The chain employs TRBV11-3 and TRBJ2-7, with a tentative D call TRBD2 (6 bases). Trimming stripped 5 bases from V and 3 bases from J, with 14 bases between. The CDR3 consists of 14 residues. Germline assignment: CDR1 SGHNT and CDR2 YENEEA. The DNA for the CDR3 is TGTGCCAGCAGCGGAGGCGGGGCACGCTACGAGCAGTACTTC. It translates to CASSGGGARYEQYF.

A few counts support this clonotype. The chain uses TRBV30 and TRBJ1-1; the match to TRBD1 covers 10 bases. The CDR3 totals 18 residues. Germline values: CDR1 GTSNPN, CDR2 SVGIG (reference sequence). V gave up 2 bases and J gave up 7 bases; unmatched junction bases: 19. The chain's CDR3 is CAWSRLRDRGELTREAFF. Written as DNA, the CDR3 is TGTGCCTGGAGTCGCCTCCGGGACAGGGGCGAGCTTACCCGTGAAGCTTTCTTT.

Only a few counts were recorded for this clonotype. The chain carries TRBV30 and TRBJ1-1; the D is unclear. The length of the CDR3 is 11 residues. With 2 bases removed from V and 5 bases from J, the gap between germline ends came to 6 bases. CDR1 GTSNPN and CDR2 SVGIG come from the germline V gene (reference sequence). The CDR3 DNA sequence: TGTGCCTGGAGTAAAAGGACTGAAGCTTTCTTT. The encoded protein is CAWSKRTEAFF.

The sample holds many counts of this clonotype. This sequence joins TRBV2 and TRBJ1-5; D gene uncertain. Germline values: CDR1 SNHLY, CDR2 FYNNEI. The V end lost 8 bases, the J end lost 0 bases, and 11 bases lay between the germline ends. This CDR3 spans 14 amino acids. The CDR3 is CASGRENSNQPQHF. The CDR3, as DNA: TGTGCCAGCGGACGGGAAAATAGCAATCAGCCCCAGCATTTT.

The chain employs TRBV19 and TRBJ2-2, with D unresolved. Germline CDR1 is LNHDA and CDR2 is SQIVND (reference sequence). The CDR3 is made up of 13 amino acids. V lost 3 bases and J 7 bases, leaving 9 bases between the germline ends. CDR3 DNA: TGTGCCAGTAGTATGGGTTACCGCGGGGAGCTGTTTTTT. Its protein product is CASSMGYRGELFF.

Ten or more counts support this clonotype. This chain uses TRBV18 with TRBJ1-5; 9 nucleotides match TRBD1. The CDR3 extends over 15 amino acids. V was pared by 1 base and J by 6 bases, with 4 bases of the junction left unmatched. Germline V gene lookup returns CDR1 KGHSH and CDR2 LQKENI. Here the CDR3 reads CASSPLTGGGQPQHF. DNA of the CDR3: TGTGCCAGCTCACCACTCACAGGGGGCGGTCAGCCCCAGCATTTT.

This clonotype was seen ten or more times. The chain recombines TRBV10-3 with TRBJ1-6; no firm D call. The CDR3 extends over 14 amino acids. CDR1 and CDR2 from the germline V gene are ENHRY and SYGVKD. V dropped 5 bases and J dropped 3 bases, with 8 bases sitting between them. The CDR3 DNA follows: TGTGCCATCAGTTCTCCTAGCTATAATTCACCCCTCCACTTT. The encoded protein is CAISSPSYNSPLHF.

This clonotype showed up just a few times. The rearrangement links TRBV7-9 to TRBJ1-5, with TRBD1 as a possible D gene (5 bases). From germline, CDR1 is SEHNR and CDR2 FQNEAQ (reference sequence). Trimming removed 3 bases from V and 0 bases from J, with 18 bases in between. The CDR3 covers 18 residues. For the CDR3, the DNA is TGTGCCAGCAGCTTGGCCGGGACCGAGACTGCTAGCAATCAGCCCCAGCATTTT. Residues: CASSLAGTETASNQPQHF.

This clonotype showed up many times. The chain uses TRBV7-9 and TRBJ1-1; TRBD1 matches at 10 bases. Germline CDR1 reads SEHNR; CDR2 reads FQNEAQ (reference sequence). The CDR3 extends over 19 amino acids. The junction had 12 bases not matched to a gene; V was cut back by 1 base and J by 1 base. The CDR3 reads CASSLVALRDRGANTEAFF. Written as DNA, the CDR3 is TGTGCCAGCAGCTTAGTAGCCCTAAGGGACAGGGGTGCGAACACTGAAGCTTTCTTT.

This clonotype was observed many times. The V gene is TRBV3-1, the J gene TRBJ2-7; D not resolved. Per the germline V gene, CDR1 is LGHDT and CDR2 is YNNKEL (reference sequence). V lost 3 bases to trimming and J lost 0 bases, with 9 bases between them. The CDR3 has 14 amino acids. DNA for the CDR3: TGTGCCAGCAGCCACGGATACCTCTCCTACGAGCAGTACGTC. This encodes CASSHGYLSYEQYV.

This clonotype was found a few times. The chain uses TRBV10-1 and TRBJ2-1; TRBD1 aligns across 9 bases. Germline V gene lookup returns CDR1 WNHNN and CDR2 SYGVQD (reference sequence). The CDR3 contains 17 residues. The trim removed 3 bases at V and 5 bases at J, leaving 11 bases unmatched. The DNA for the CDR3 is TGCGCCAGCAGTGAAACCACCGGGACAGGGCCGAACAATGAGCAGTTCTTC. Its translation: CASSETTGTGPNNEQFF.

This rearrangement joins TRBV20-1 to TRBJ2-3; 7 bases align to TRBD1. Trimming removed 1 base from V and 6 bases from J; junction bases left unmatched: 7. The CDR3 covers 14 residues. Germline V gene data show CDR1 as DFQATT and CDR2 as SNEGSKA (reference sequence). CDR3 DNA sequence: TGCAGTGCTAGAGGGACAGGTCGCAGGGATACGCAGTATTTT. Protein product: CSARGTGRRDTQYF.

This clonotype was detected a few times. V is TRBV19 and J is TRBJ2-1; 10 positions match TRBD1. J lost 1 base, V lost 8 bases, and 2 bases had no gene match. The CDR3 runs to 14 residues. The germline CDR1 and CDR2 sequences are LNHDA and SQIVND (reference sequence). CDR3 protein: CASDRGLSYNEQFF. The DNA for the CDR3 is TGTGCCAGTGACAGGGGGCTTTCCTACAATGAGCAGTTCTTC.

This clonotype appeared many times. The V gene is TRBV19, the J gene TRBJ2-7; perhaps TRBD2 as D (6 bases). The CDR3 spans 13 residues. Germline V gives CDR1 LNHDA, CDR2 SQIVND (reference sequence). V lost 8 bases and J lost 2, with 13 bases in between. In nucleotides, the CDR3 is TGTGCCAGTGCGAGGGGACTGACCTACGAGCAGTACGTC. Translation: CASARGLTYEQYV.

This clonotype was counted at least ten times. The CDR3 sequence: CASSLEGGSNQPQHF. CDR3 coding DNA: TGTGCCAGCAGCTTAGAAGGAGGGAGCAATCAGCCCCAGCATTTT. The V and J genes are TRBV11-2 and TRBJ1-5; no clear D. Germline CDR1 is SGHAT and CDR2 is FQNNGV. Trimming removed 0 bases at V and 1 base at J, with 7 bases between. The CDR3 is 15 amino acids.

This clonotype was seen repeatedly, ten times or more. A read error may account for a junction end that differs from germline. This chain uses TRBV28 with TRBJ2-1; 8 bases are shared with TRBD2. The V gene's germline CDR1 is MDHEN and CDR2 SYDVKM. CDR3 length equals 15 residues. CDR3 amino acids: CASTRGLVSHNEQFF. Written as DNA, the CDR3 is TGTGCCAGCACCCGGGGACTAGTCTCCCACAATGAGCAGTTCTTC. Variable domain in full (rest from reference TRBV28 and TRBJ2-1): DVKVTQSSRYLVKRTGEKVFLECVQDMDHENMFWYRQDPGLGLRLIYFSYDVKMKEKGDIPEGYSVSREKKERFSLILESASTNQTSMYLCASTRGLVSHNEQFFGPGTRLTVL.

The V call is TRBV5-5, the J call TRBJ1-2; D perhaps matches TRBD1 (6 bases). This CDR3 comprises 18 residues. The germline CDR1 and CDR2 sequences are SGHKS and YYEKEE (reference sequence). V lost 1 base and J 3 bases, leaving 22 bases between the germline ends. CDR3 sequence reads: CASSLKNKIPQGYYGYTF. The DNA for the CDR3 is TGTGCCAGCAGCTTGAAAAACAAAATCCCCCAGGGGTACTATGGCTACACCTTC.

This clonotype was counted only a few times. The CDR3 region has the DNA TGCAGTGCTATGGGGACCTACACAGATACGCAGTATTTT. Translating it yields CSAMGTYTDTQYF. The rearrangement links TRBV20-1 to TRBJ2-3; D tentatively reads TRBD1 or TRBD2 (5 bases each). CDR3 length: 13 residues. Germline V gene data show CDR1 as DFQATT and CDR2 as SNEGSKA (reference sequence). V lost 4 bases and J 2 bases, leaving 10 bases between the germline ends.

There are many counts of this clonotype. V and J are TRBV14 and TRBJ2-7, with D maybe TRBD1 (5 bases). Trimming stripped 4 bases from V and 9 bases from J, with 16 bases between. This CDR3 is built from 13 residues. The germline gives CDR1 SGHDN, CDR2 FVKESK. As DNA, the CDR3 is TGTGCCAGCAGCCGCAGAGCAGGGTCCGTGCAGTACTTC. Translation: CASSRRAGSVQYF.